A single sample is the source of the 22 T cell receptor beta chains below, sequenced in a study of shared clonotypes between healthy human individuals. Only in-frame clones appear in the TCRdb table, and some are missing; sequencing was by immunoSEQ multiplex PCR. The sample has 850,000 to 1,100,000 clones, about 80% seen once. Sequencing was performed on memory CD4+ T cells from PBMCs. This sample's subset: CD45RA-negative fraction. The receptors were sampled from a man aged 18 to 30 in good health. Some clones in this sample may be carry-over from other donors' samples.

This chain uses TRBV30 with TRBJ1-2, with TRBD1 as a possible D gene (6 bases). Germline V lookup: CDR1 GTSNPN, CDR2 SVGIG (reference sequence). There are 16 residues in the CDR3. The ends were cut back, 2 bases at V and 0 bases at J, with 16 bases in the middle. In DNA, the CDR3 is TGTGCCTGGAGTTCGCCCCAACAGGGAGCTAACTATGGCTACACCTTC. Translating gives CAWSSPQQGANYGYTF.

The chain is built from TRBV9 and TRBJ1-2; 7 nucleotides line up with TRBD1. Germline lookup yields CDR1 SGDLS and CDR2 YYNGEE. V was pared by 3 bases and J by 5 bases, with 4 bases of the junction left unmatched. This CDR3 is built from 13 residues. CDR3 loop: CASSAGTEYGYTF. The DNA of the CDR3 is TGTGCCAGCAGCGCCGGGACAGAATATGGCTACACCTTC.

On this clone itself: One base away lies a much larger clone, so this may be a sequencing read error. The final CDR3 position lacks the conserved phenylalanine or tryptophan, pointing to a likely read error. The genes are TRBV15 and TRBJ1-1, with D maybe TRBD1 (5 bases). Per germline, CDR1 LNHNV and CDR2 YYDKDF (reference sequence). V lost 0 bases to trimming and J lost 3 bases, with 8 bases between them. The CDR3 has 14 amino acids. Here the CDR3 reads CATSRDLGDTEAFS. CDR3 in DNA: TGTGCCACCAGCAGAGATCTAGGGGACACTGAAGCTTTCTCT.

The V gene is TRBV28, the J gene TRBJ1-1; possible D gene TRBD1, 5 bases. V lost 6 bases and J lost 5, with 13 bases in between. The CDR3 consists of 13 residues. Germline CDR1 MDHEN, CDR2 SYDVKM. In DNA, the CDR3 is TGTGCCAGCAGGCAGGGTAGTTGGACTGAAGCTTTCTTT. It translates to CASRQGSWTEAFF.

The chain is built from TRBV1 and TRBJ1-2. TRBV1 represents a pseudogene. The CDR3 is 16 amino acids. CDR3 protein: CTSGRDGTDVCYGYTF. The CDR3 DNA reads TGCACCAGCGGTCGGGACGGGACGGACGTCTGCTATGGCTACACCTTC.

The CDR3 DNA follows: TGTGCCAGCAGTCTGGAGTCCAATCAGCCCCAGCATTTT. The encoded protein is CASSLESNQPQHF. The chain couples TRBV6-1 to TRBJ1-5; D remains ambiguous. This CDR3 spans 13 amino acids. Germline CDR1 reads MNHNS; CDR2 reads SASEGT. The V end lost 5 bases, the J end lost 3 bases, and 8 bases lay between the germline ends.

This clone is a singleton in its sample. The CDR3 protein is CATSPRQGGGYTF. CDR3 DNA: TGTGCCACCAGCCCACGACAGGGAGGTGGCTACACCTTC. V and J are TRBV15 and TRBJ1-2, with 7 positions matching TRBD1. Germline values: CDR1 LNHNV, CDR2 YYDKDF (reference sequence). CDR3 size: 13 residues. The V and J ends lost 5 bases and 7 bases, in that order; junction bases with no gene match: 7.

This sequence joins TRBV2 and TRBJ2-3; D is unclear. The V end lost 4 bases, the J end lost 4 bases, and 12 bases lay between the germline ends. CDR3 length equals 14 residues. Per germline, CDR1 SNHLY and CDR2 FYNNEI. The CDR3 protein is CASSVSLSADTQYF. CDR3 sequence (DNA): TGTGCCAGCAGTGTATCTTTGAGTGCAGATACGCAGTATTTT.

The table lists this clone with a count of one. V and J are TRBV27 and TRBJ2-7; TRBD1 or TRBD2 may be the D gene (5 bases each). Germline lookup yields CDR1 MNHEY and CDR2 SMNVEV (reference sequence). The CDR3 has 14 amino acids. V gave up 4 bases and J gave up 2 bases, with 12 bases separating them. CDR3 residues: CASSWGPTAYEQYF. CDR3 nucleotides: TGTGCCAGCAGTTGGGGACCGACAGCCTACGAGCAGTACTTC.

This clone has a handful of counts. V usage is TRBV30 and J usage is TRBJ1-5; D not certain. Germline CDR1 and CDR2: GTSNPN and SVGIG (reference sequence). Trimming pared 1 base from V and 7 bases from J, leaving 17 bases between. The CDR3 has 15 residues. CDR3 sequence (DNA): TGTGCCTGGAGTGGGCCGTACCCGAAAGGGCAGCCCCAGCATTTT. Protein product: CAWSGPYPKGQPQHF.

The chain has TRBV5-1 and TRBJ2-3, with D uncertain. The germline V and J ends were trimmed by 2 bases and 5 bases, with 3 bases remaining between them. CDR3 length equals 11 residues. CDR1 is SGHRS, CDR2 YFSETQ, per germline. CDR3 nucleotides: TGCGCCAGCAGCTTCGAAGATACGCAGTATTTT. Its protein is CASSFEDTQYF.

The chain couples TRBV28 to TRBJ2-1, with 8 bases that match TRBD2. J lost 5 bases, V lost 3 bases, and 9 bases had no gene match. The CDR3 is 16 amino acids. CDR1 is MDHEN and CDR2 is SYDVKM in the germline V gene. This chain's CDR3 is CASSFFPGTRNNEQFF. The CDR3 DNA sequence: TGTGCCAGCAGTTTTTTCCCCGGGACTAGGAACAATGAGCAGTTCTTC.

This clone was counted a single time. The CDR3 here is CASSFQQGANNEQFF. The CDR3 bases are TGTGCCAGCAGCTTCCAACAGGGGGCGAACAATGAGCAGTTCTTC. The chain uses TRBV7-2 and TRBJ2-1; 9 bases map to TRBD1. V lost 3 bases to trimming and J lost 5 bases; unmatched junction nucleotides: 5. This CDR3 has 15 residues. The germline V gene encodes CDR1 SGHTA and CDR2 FQGNSA.

The chain employs TRBV28 and TRBJ2-7; 8 nucleotides match TRBD2. Germline V CDR1 and CDR2: MDHEN, SYDVKM. The CDR3 is 15 amino acids. Trimming at V came to 2 bases and at J to 1 base, leaving 4 bases not matched to a gene. The CDR3 bases are TGTGCCAGCAGTTTAGGGGCGGGAGGATCCTACGAGCAGTACTTC. This encodes CASSLGAGGSYEQYF.

The J gene is TRBJ1-2, the V gene TRBV4-1, with no clear D. Germline V gene data show CDR1 as MGHRA and CDR2 as YSYEKL. The CDR3 sequence is 17 residues long. Trimming pared 1 base from V and 3 bases from J, leaving 18 bases between. CDR3 sequence (DNA): TGCGCCAGCAGCCAAGTAATAGGGAGCCGGGGAGACTATGGCTACACCTTC. Its translation is CASSQVIGSRGDYGYTF.

The rearrangement links TRBV15 to TRBJ1-2; possible D gene TRBD1, 5 bases. With 3 bases removed from V and 3 bases from J, the gap between germline ends came to 14 bases. Per germline, CDR1 LNHNV and CDR2 YYDKDF (reference sequence). The CDR3 is made up of 15 amino acids. In nucleotides, the CDR3 is TGTGCCACCAGCAGGCCTCCTGGAGGGGACTATGGCTACACCTTC. This sequence encodes CATSRPPGGDYGYTF.

The chain joins TRBV5-1 to TRBJ2-1, with 8 bases identical to TRBD2. Looked up from germline, CDR1 is SGHRS and CDR2 is YFSETQ. J lost 3 bases, V lost 4 bases, and 12 bases had no gene match. This CDR3 region has 17 residues. CDR3 residues: CASSPVASGPNYNEQFF. In DNA, the CDR3 is TGCGCCAGCAGCCCGGTGGCTAGCGGGCCCAACTACAATGAGCAGTTCTTC.

This rearrangement joins TRBV29-1 to TRBJ2-2; the match to TRBD1 covers 7 bases. CDR3 size: 12 residues. Germline V CDR1 and CDR2: SQVTM, ANQGSEA. The J segment lost 4 bases and the V segment lost 7 bases, leaving 3 bases of the junction unmatched. Here the CDR3 reads CSGTGFTGELFF. The CDR3 nucleotides are TGCAGCGGGACAGGCTTCACCGGGGAGCTGTTTTTT.

The chain is built from TRBV28 and TRBJ2-2, with D perhaps matching TRBD1 or TRBD2 (6 bases each). V was trimmed by 6 bases and J by 4 bases, leaving 15 bases between them. The germline V gene has CDR1 MDHEN and CDR2 SYDVKM. The CDR3 sequence is 15 residues long. CDR3 sequence: CASSLRRGVTGELFF. CDR3 DNA: TGTGCCAGCAGCCTTAGGAGGGGGGTCACCGGGGAGCTGTTTTTT.

This rearrangement joins TRBV28 to TRBJ1-2, with a weak D call TRBD1 (5 bases). The germline gives CDR1 MDHEN, CDR2 SYDVKM. The CDR3 runs 13 residues. The ends were cut back, 6 bases at V and 6 bases at J, with 14 bases in the middle. For the CDR3, the DNA is TGTGCCAGCAGGGACGGGACGGCCCATGGCTACACCTTC. The encoded protein is CASRDGTAHGYTF.

The chain combines TRBV27 with TRBJ2-3; TRBD2 might be the D (7 bases). The germline gives CDR1 MNHEY, CDR2 SMNVEV (reference sequence). The CDR3 extends over 15 amino acids. Trimming took 6 bases from V and 4 from J, leaving 17 bases between them. CDR3 region: CASRLGRGGADTQYF. The CDR3 DNA sequence: TGTGCCAGCAGATTAGGTAGGGGGGGCGCAGATACGCAGTATTTT.

This chain connects TRBV6-4 to TRBJ2-1; no definite D call. Per germline, CDR1 MRHNA and CDR2 SNTAGT. CDR3 size: 14 residues. The germline V and J ends were trimmed by 0 bases and 12 bases, with 15 bases remaining between them. The CDR3 is CASSDSARSIRQFF. CDR3 bases: TGTGCCAGCAGTGACTCCGCCAGGAGTATAAGGCAGTTCTTC.